This T cell receptor (beta chain) was observed in a study of T cell responses to AZD1222 COVID-19 vaccine. The study, taken as a whole, reports: Only a handful of AZD1222 recipients, roughly six in all, had baseline seropositivity. White British ancestry dominated among donors, who included more females, and clonal diversity was possibly underestimated. In the spike-specific TCR repertoire, nearly half reportedly target unmutated variant regions.

This clone was detected only once. Its antigen is not identified. This CDR3 has 14 amino acids. The germline gives CDR1 LGHNA, CDR2 YNFKEQ. V was clipped by 4 bases and J by 5 bases; unmatched bases: 3. Method: immunoSEQ multiplex PCR; TCRdb's copy keeps in-frame clones and lacks some. The sample lists 180,000 or so clones; about 93% were seen once. Here the sequenced sample was peripheral blood, taken on day 0 of AZD1222 vaccination. This receptor was taken from an adult in good health. The V gene is TRBV4-2, the J gene TRBJ1-5, with 9 bases aligning to TRBD1. The CDR3 reads CASSRTGEDQPQHF. DNA for the CDR3: TGTGCCAGCAGCCGGACAGGGGAAGATCAGCCCCAGCATTTT.